What follows are 11 T cell receptor beta chains derived from one specimen sequenced in a study of cytomegalovirus exposure and HLA in healthy donors. The PCR contained 60 Vbeta and 13 Jbeta primers. This table comes from immunoSEQ multiplex PCR, and its TCRdb copy is limited to in-frame clones, with some not included. The sample yields about 200,000 clones, over 75% seen once. Sequencing used PBMCs. Every receptor here comes from a man aged 18 to 30 in good health and CMV-seronegative.

The chain combines TRBV21-1 with TRBJ2-1; the DNA was not compared with TRBD2, the D call given in the table. TRBV21-1 is a recognized pseudogene. This CDR3 comprises 18 residues. The CDR3 loop reads CASSFHRLAGSSYNEQFF. The CDR3 DNA follows: TGTGCCAGCAGCTTCCACAGGCTAGCGGGATCCTCCTACAATGAGCAGTTCTTC.

This clone has more than one count but fewer than ten. The rearrangement links TRBV27 to TRBJ2-7; D is uncertain. Germline CDR1 and CDR2: MNHEY and SMNVEV (reference sequence). Between the trimmed V and J ends, which lost 3 bases and 3 bases, there was a span of 15 bases. The CDR3 covers 15 residues. The CDR3 sequence: CASSFSPFPGYEQYF. CDR3 DNA: TGTGCCAGCAGTTTTTCCCCGTTCCCAGGCTACGAGCAGTACTTC.

This rearrangement joins TRBV6-5 to TRBJ1-1, with D unresolved. Trimming removed 5 bases from V and 2 bases from J, with 12 bases in between. The CDR3 length is 14 residues. Germline loops: CDR1 MNHEY, CDR2 SVGAGI. CDR3 sequence reads: CASSPRTVNTEAFF. The CDR3 nucleotides read TGTGCCAGCAGTCCTCGAACGGTTAACACTGAAGCTTTCTTT.

The chain joins TRBV7-9 to TRBJ2-7; TRBD1 aligns across 7 bases. Trimming cost V 10 bases and J 3 bases; bases outside gene matches: 6. The CDR3 covers 12 residues. Germline CDR1 and CDR2: SEHNR and FQNEAQ (reference sequence). The chain's CDR3 is CAIQGNGYEQYF. The CDR3 DNA reads TGTGCCATACAGGGGAACGGCTACGAGCAGTACTTC.

As to this clone: One junction end does not reproduce the germline sequence, and a read error may be involved. CDR3 nucleotides: TGCGCCAGCAGCCCTCAGTCGCGGCAAGAGATCCAGTACTTC. Amino acid sequence: CASSPQSRQEIQYF. The rearrangement joins TRBV5-1 to TRBJ2-5; D is unresolved. The CDR3 runs 14 residues. CDR1 is SGHRS and CDR2 is YFSETQ in the germline V gene. Variable domain in full (rest from reference TRBV5-1 and TRBJ2-5): KAGVTQTPRYLIKTRGQQVTLSCSPISGHRSVSWYQQTPGQGLQFLFEYFSETQRNKGNFPGRFSGRQFSNSRSEMNVSTLELGDSALYLCASSPQSRQEIQYFGPGTRLLVL.

This chain links TRBV15 with TRBJ1-3, with D unresolved. There are 16 residues in the CDR3. CDR1 is LNHNV and CDR2 is YYDKDF in the germline V gene (reference sequence). The V and J ends lost 8 bases and 0 bases respectively, with 17 bases between them. CDR3 nucleotide sequence: TGTGCCACCGGAGACGAGTTCACCTACTCTGGAAACACCATATATTTT. Translation gives CATGDEFTYSGNTIYF.

V and J are TRBV15 and TRBJ1-5; perhaps TRBD1 as D (5 bases). Germline V gives CDR1 LNHNV, CDR2 YYDKDF (reference sequence). The CDR3 length is 14 residues. V lost 0 bases, J lost 6 bases, and 9 bases lay in between. The DNA of the CDR3 is TGTGCCACCAGCAGAGAACAGGCGGTTCAGCCCCAGCATTTT. Its translation: CATSREQAVQPQHF.

V gene TRBV4-3 combines with J gene TRBJ1-4; 9 bases match TRBD1. This CDR3 has 16 amino acids. The germline CDR1 and CDR2 sequences are LGHNA and YSLEER. V lost 4 bases to trimming and J lost 2 bases; unmatched junction nucleotides: 5. The CDR3 nucleotides read TGCGCCAGCAGCCGTGGACAGGGGAGGACTAATGAAAAACTGTTTTTT. It codes for CASSRGQGRTNEKLFF.

The rearrangement joins TRBV18 to TRBJ1-2; D perhaps matches TRBD1 (6 bases). The CDR3 consists of 14 residues. Deletions cut 6 bases from V and 8 bases from J, with 19 bases between. Germline V gene data show CDR1 as KGHSH and CDR2 as LQKENI. The CDR3 region is CASSRRGGSEGYTF. CDR3 DNA sequence: TGTGCCAGCTCCCGGCGCGGGGGCTCCGAAGGCTACACCTTC. Filled out from reference TRBV18 and TRBJ1-2, the complete variable domain reads NAGVMQNPRHLVRRRGQEARLRCSPMKGHSHVYWYRQLPEEGLKFMVYLQKENIIDESGMPKERFSAEFPKEGPSILRIQQVVRGDSAAYFCASSRRGGSEGYTFGSGTRLTVV.

V and J are TRBV5-1 and TRBJ2-3; D ambiguous. Germline loops: CDR1 SGHRS, CDR2 YFSETQ. CDR3 length equals 15 residues. V lost 5 bases to trimming and J lost 2 bases, with 15 bases between them. The CDR3 reads CASSQIGSSTDTQYF. CDR3 in DNA: TGCGCCAGCAGTCAGATCGGGTCTTCCACAGATACGCAGTATTTT.

This clone was observed a single time. This sequence joins TRBV7-9 and TRBJ1-4; D is unresolved. Germline CDR1 and CDR2: SEHNR and FQNEAQ (reference sequence). The CDR3 sequence is 15 residues long. The germline V and J ends were trimmed by 0 bases and 0 bases, with 5 bases remaining between them. The DNA for the CDR3 is TGTGCCAGCAGCTTAGCACAGACAACTAATGAAAAACTGTTTTTT. This codes for CASSLAQTTNEKLFF.